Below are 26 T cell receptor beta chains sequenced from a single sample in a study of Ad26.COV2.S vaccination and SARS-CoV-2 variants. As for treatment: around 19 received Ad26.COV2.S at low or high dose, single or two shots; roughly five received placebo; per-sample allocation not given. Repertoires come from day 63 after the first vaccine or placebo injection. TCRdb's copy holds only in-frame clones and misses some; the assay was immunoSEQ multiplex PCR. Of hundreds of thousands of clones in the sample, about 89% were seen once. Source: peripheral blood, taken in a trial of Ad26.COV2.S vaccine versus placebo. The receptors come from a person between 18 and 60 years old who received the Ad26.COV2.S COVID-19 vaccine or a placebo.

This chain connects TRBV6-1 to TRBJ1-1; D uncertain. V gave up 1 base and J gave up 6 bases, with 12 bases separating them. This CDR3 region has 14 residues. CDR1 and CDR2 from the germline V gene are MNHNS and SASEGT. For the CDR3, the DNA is TGTGCCAGCAGTGAAGGAGGAAAGTTGCCTGAAGCTTTCTTT. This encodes CASSEGGKLPEAFF.

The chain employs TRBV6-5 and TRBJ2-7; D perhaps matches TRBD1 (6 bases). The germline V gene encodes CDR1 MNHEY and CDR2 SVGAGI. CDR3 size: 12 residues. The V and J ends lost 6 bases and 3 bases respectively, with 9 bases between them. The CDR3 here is CASRSQGYEQYF. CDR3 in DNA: TGTGCCAGCAGGTCACAGGGCTACGAGCAGTACTTC.

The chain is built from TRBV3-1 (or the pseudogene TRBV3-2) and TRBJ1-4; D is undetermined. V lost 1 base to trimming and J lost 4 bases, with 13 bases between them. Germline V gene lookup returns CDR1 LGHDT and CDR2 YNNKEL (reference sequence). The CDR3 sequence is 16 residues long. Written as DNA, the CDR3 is TGTGCCAGCAGCCAAGCGTGGGCCCGGGGTAATGAAAAACTGTTTTTT. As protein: CASSQAWARGNEKLFF.

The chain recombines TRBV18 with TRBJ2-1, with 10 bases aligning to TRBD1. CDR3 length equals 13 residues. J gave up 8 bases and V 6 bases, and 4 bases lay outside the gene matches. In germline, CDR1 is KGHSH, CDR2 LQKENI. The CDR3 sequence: CASSGTGDYEQFF. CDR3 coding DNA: TGTGCCAGCTCCGGGACAGGGGACTATGAGCAGTTCTTC.

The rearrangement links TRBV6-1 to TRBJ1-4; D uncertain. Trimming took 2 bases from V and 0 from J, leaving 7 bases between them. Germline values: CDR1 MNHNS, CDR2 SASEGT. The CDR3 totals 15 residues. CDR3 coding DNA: TGTGCCAGCAGTGAACAACAGACAACTAATGAAAAACTGTTTTTT. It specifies CASSEQQTTNEKLFF.

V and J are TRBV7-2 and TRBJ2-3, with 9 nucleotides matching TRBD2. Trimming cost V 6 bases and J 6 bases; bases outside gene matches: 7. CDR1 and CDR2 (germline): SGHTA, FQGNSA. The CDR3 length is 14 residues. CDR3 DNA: TGTGCCAGCAGTGCGACTAGCGGAGGGGATACGCAGTATTTT. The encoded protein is CASSATSGGDTQYF.

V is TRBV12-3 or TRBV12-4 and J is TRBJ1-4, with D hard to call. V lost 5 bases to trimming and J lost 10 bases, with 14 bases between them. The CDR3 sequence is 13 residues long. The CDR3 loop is CASSIIPSGKLFF. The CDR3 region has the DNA TGTGCCAGCAGTATTATCCCTAGTGGAAAACTGTTTTTT.

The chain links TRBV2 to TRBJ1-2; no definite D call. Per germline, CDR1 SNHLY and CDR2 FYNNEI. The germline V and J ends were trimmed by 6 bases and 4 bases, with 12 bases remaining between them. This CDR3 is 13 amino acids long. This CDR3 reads CASRSVATYGYTF. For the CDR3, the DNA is TGTGCCAGCAGGTCAGTCGCTACCTATGGCTACACCTTC.

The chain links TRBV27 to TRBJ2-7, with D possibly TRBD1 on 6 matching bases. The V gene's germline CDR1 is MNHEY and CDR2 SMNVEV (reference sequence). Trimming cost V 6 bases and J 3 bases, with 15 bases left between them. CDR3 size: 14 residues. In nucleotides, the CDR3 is TGTGCCAGCAGACCCGGGACACCCAACTACGAGCAGTACTTC. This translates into CASRPGTPNYEQYF.

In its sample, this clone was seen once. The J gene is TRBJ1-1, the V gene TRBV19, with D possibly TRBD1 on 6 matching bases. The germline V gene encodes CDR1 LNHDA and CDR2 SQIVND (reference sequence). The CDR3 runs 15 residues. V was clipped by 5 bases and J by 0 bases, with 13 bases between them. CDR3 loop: CASSLTGTMNTEAFF. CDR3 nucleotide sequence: TGTGCCAGTAGTCTGACAGGTACAATGAACACTGAAGCTTTCTTT.

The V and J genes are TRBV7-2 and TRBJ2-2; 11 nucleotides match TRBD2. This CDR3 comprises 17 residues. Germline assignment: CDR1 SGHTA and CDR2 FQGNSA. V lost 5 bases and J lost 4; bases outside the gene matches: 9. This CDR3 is CASSLLAGGPGTGELFF. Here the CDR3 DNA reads TGTGCCAGCAGCCTCTTAGCGGGGGGGCCGGGCACCGGGGAGCTGTTTTTT.

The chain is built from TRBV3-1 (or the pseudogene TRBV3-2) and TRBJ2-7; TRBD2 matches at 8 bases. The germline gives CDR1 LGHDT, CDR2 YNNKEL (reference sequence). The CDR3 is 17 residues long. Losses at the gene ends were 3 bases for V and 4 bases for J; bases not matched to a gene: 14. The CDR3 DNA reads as TGTGCCAGCAGCCACGGGGGGGCGAGGGGGTCATTTTACGAGCAGTACTTC. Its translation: CASSHGGARGSFYEQYF.

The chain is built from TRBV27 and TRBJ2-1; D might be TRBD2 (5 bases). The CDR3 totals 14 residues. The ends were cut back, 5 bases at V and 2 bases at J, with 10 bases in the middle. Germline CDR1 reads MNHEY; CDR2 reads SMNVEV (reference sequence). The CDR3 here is CASSNTGTYNEQFF. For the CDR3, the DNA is TGTGCCAGCAGTAACACCGGGACCTACAATGAGCAGTTCTTC.

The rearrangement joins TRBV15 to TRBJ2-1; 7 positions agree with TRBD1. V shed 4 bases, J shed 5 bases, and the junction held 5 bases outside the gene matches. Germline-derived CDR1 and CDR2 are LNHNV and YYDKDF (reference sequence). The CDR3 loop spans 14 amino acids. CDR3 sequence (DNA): TGTGCCACCAGCAACCGGGACAGTAACAATGAGCAGTTCTTC. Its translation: CATSNRDSNNEQFF.

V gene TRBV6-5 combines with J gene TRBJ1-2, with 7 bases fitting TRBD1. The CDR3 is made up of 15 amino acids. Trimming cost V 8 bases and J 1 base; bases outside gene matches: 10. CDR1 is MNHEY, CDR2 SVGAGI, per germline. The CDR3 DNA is TGTGCCAGCTTCCCGTCGACAGGGATTAACTATGGCTACACCTTC. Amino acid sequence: CASFPSTGINYGYTF.

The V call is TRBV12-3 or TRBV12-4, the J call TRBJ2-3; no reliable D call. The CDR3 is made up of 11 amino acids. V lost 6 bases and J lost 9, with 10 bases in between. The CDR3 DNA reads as TGTGCCAGCAGCCTGTTGTGGACGCAGTATTTT. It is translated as CASSLLWTQYF.

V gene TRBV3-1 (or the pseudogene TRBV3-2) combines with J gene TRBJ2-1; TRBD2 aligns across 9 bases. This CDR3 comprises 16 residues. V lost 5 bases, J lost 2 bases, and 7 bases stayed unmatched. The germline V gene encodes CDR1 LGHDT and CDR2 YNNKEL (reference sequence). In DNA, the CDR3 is TGTGCCAGCAGCAAGGTGACTAGCGGACCCTACAATGAGCAGTTCTTC. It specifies CASSKVTSGPYNEQFF.

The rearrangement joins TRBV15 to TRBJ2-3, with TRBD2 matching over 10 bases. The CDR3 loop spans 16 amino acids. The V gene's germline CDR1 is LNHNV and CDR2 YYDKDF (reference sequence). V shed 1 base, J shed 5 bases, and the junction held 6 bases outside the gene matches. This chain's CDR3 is CATSRVAGGLGDTQYF. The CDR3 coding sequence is TGTGCCACCAGCAGAGTAGCGGGAGGCCTGGGAGATACGCAGTATTTT.

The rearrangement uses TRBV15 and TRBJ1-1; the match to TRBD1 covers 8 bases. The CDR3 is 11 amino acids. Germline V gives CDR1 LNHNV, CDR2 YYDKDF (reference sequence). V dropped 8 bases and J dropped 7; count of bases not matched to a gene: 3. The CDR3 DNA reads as TGTGCCACCGGACAGGGAGTTGAAGCTTTCTTT. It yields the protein CATGQGVEAFF. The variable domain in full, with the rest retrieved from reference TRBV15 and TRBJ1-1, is DAMVIQNPRYQVTQFGKPVTLSCSQTLNHNVMYWYQQKSSQAPKLLFHYYDKDFNNEADTPDNFQSRRPNTSFCFLDIRSPGLGDTAMYLCATGQGVEAFFGQGTRLTVV.

The CDR3 sequence: CATSATGAVRDIQYF. CDR3 coding DNA: TGTGCCACCAGTGCCACAGGGGCCGTAAGGGACATTCAGTACTTC. The chain recombines TRBV24-1 with TRBJ2-4; 7 nucleotides align to TRBD1. This CDR3 is built from 15 residues. Per the germline V gene, CDR1 is KGHDR and CDR2 is SFDVKD. The ends lost 5 bases at V and 8 bases at J; junction bases unmatched: 11.

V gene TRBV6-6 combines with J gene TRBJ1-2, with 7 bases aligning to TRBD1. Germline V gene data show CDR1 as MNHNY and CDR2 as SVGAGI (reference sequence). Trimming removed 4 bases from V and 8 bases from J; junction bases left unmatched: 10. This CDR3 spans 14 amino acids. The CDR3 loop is CASSFDATGEGYTF. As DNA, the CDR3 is TGTGCCAGCAGTTTCGACGCCACAGGGGAAGGCTACACCTTC.

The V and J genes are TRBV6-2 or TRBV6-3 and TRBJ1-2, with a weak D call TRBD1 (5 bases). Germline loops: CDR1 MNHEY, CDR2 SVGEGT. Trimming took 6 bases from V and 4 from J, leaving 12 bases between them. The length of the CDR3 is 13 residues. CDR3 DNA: TGTGCCAGCAGCTCGCGGGGGGTCTATGGCTACACCTTC. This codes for CASSSRGVYGYTF.

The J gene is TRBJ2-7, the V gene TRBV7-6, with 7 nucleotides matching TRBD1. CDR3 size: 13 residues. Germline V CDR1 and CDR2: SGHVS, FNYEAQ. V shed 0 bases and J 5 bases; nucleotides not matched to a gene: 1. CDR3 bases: TGTGCCAGCAGCTTAGCGACAGGGAACGAGCAGTACTTC. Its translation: CASSLATGNEQYF.

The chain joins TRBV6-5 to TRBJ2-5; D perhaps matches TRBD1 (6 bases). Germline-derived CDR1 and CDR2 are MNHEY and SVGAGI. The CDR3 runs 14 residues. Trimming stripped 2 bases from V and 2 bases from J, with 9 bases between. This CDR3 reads CASSYGRGQETQYF. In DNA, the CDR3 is TGTGCCAGCAGTTACGGCAGGGGTCAAGAGACCCAGTACTTC.

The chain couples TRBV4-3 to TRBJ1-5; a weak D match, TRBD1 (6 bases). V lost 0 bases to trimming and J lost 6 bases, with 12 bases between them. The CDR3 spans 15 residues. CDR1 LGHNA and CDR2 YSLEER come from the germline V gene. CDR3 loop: CASSQESGVGQPQHF. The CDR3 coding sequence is TGCGCCAGCAGCCAAGAATCAGGGGTGGGTCAGCCCCAGCATTTT.

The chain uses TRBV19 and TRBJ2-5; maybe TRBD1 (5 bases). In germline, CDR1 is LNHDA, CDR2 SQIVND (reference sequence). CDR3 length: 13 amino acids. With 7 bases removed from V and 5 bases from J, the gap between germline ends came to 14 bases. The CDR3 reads CASTWGPSETQYF. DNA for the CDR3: TGTGCCAGTACGTGGGGCCCCAGTGAGACCCAGTACTTC.